Detailed here is one TCR beta chain. RNA in amounts of about 0.5 to 1 ug was reverse transcribed with random hexamers. One entry per CDR3 protein results from TCRdb running MiXCR on the immunoSEQ multiplex PCR reads. Of under 250,000 distinct CDR3 sequences in the sample, around 93% were seen once. These data belong to a study of CD8 T cells in Susac syndrome. V was shortened by 5 bases and J by 7 bases, with 12 bases between the two germline ends. Germline V lookup: CDR1 LNHNV, CDR2 YYDKDF (reference sequence). The CDR3 is 13 residues long. The TCR was taken from a human donor with multiple sclerosis. This chain connects TRBV15 to TRBJ1-5, with unresolved D. The sample was CD4+ T cells from PBMCs. The CDR3 DNA follows: TGTGCCACCAGCTGGCAGCGACTACAGCCCCAGCATTTT. Amino acids: CATSWQRLQPQHF.